The clone carrying this T cell receptor beta chain was detected only a few times. The library protocol tagged individual cDNA molecules with unique molecular identifiers. A single record per CDR3 protein comes from TCRdb applying MiXCR to the 5' RACE reads. The sample has tens of thousands of distinct CDR3 sequences, approximately 6.3% seen once. The sample belongs to a study of early T cells in non-severe SARS-CoV-2 infection. In germline, CDR1 is LGHNA, CDR2 YSLEER. The CDR3 is 16 residues long. The trim removed 0 bases at V and 4 bases at J, leaving 5 bases unmatched. The rearrangement uses TRBV4-3 and TRBJ1-2; 10 nucleotides align to TRBD1. The source material was whole blood, sampled at baseline. The source of this sequence is an adult who was a healthcare worker with PCR-confirmed SARS-CoV-2 infection or an uninfected control (not recorded which). This CDR3 is CASSQDQTGGGYGYTF. The DNA for the CDR3 is TGCGCCAGCAGCCAAGATCAGACAGGGGGCGGCTATGGCTACACCTTC.